The 30 T cell receptor beta chains given below trace back to one sample, sequenced in a study of cytomegalovirus exposure and HLA in healthy donors. Primers included in the PCR were 60 Vbeta and 13 Jbeta primers. Profiled with immunoSEQ multiplex PCR; TCRdb holds only in-frame clones, not every one. The table lists roughly 190,000 clones, 75% to 90% of them singletons, with roughly 0.75% in the top ten. What was sequenced was PBMCs. The receptor set was obtained from a woman aged 18 to 35 in good health and CMV-seronegative.

This chain joins TRBV6-1 and TRBJ2-1; TRBD1 aligns across 8 bases. The germline V gene encodes CDR1 MNHNS and CDR2 SASEGT. The CDR3 is made up of 15 amino acids. The junction had 3 bases not matched to a gene; V was cut back by 5 bases and J by 0 bases. In DNA form, the CDR3 reads TGTGCCAGCAGTCCAGGGACAGGCTCCTACAATGAGCAGTTCTTC. Amino acids: CASSPGTGSYNEQFF.

The rearrangement joins TRBV10-1 to TRBJ1-4; 10 bases line up with TRBD1. Germline CDR1 reads WNHNN; CDR2 reads SYGVQD (reference sequence). The CDR3 length is 15 residues. Trimming cost V 3 bases and J 6 bases; bases outside gene matches: 4. In DNA, the CDR3 is TGCGCCAGCAGTGAAAGAGGGACAGGGGATGAAAAACTGTTTTTT. Protein product: CASSERGTGDEKLFF.

This clone was recorded only once. Its ends do not fully match the called genes, so a read error is possible. The sample carries other DNA sequences with the same CDR3. This chain uses TRBV19 with TRBJ2-7; tentatively, D is TRBD1 (6 bases). The CDR3 consists of 14 residues. CDR1 is LNHDA and CDR2 is SQIVND in the germline V gene (reference sequence). This chain's CDR3 is CASSISRGDYEQYF. The CDR3 region has the DNA TGTGCCAGTAGTATCTCCAGGGGCGACTACGAGCAGTACTTT.

The chain couples TRBV15 to TRBJ2-1; 16 bases match TRBD2. The length of the CDR3 is 18 residues. V shed 1 base and J 4 bases; nucleotides not matched to a gene: 4. The germline V gene encodes CDR1 LNHNV and CDR2 YYDKDF (reference sequence). CDR3 in amino acids: CATSRGGTSGRVYNEQFF. DNA of the CDR3: TGTGCCACCAGCAGAGGCGGGACTAGCGGGAGGGTTTACAATGAGCAGTTCTTC.

This chain joins TRBV29-1 and TRBJ2-3; maybe TRBD1 (6 bases). The germline V and J ends were trimmed by 6 bases and 1 base, with 11 bases remaining between them. The V gene's germline CDR1 is SQVTM and CDR2 ANQGSEA. CDR3 length: 13 amino acids. CDR3 region: CSVGEGGTDTQYF. CDR3 DNA: TGCAGCGTGGGCGAGGGGGGCACAGATACGCAGTATTTT.

The chain joins TRBV30 to TRBJ2-7; possibly TRBD2 for D (6 bases). This CDR3 spans 14 amino acids. The germline CDR1 and CDR2 sequences are GTSNPN and SVGIG (reference sequence). Trimming shortened V by 5 bases and J by 3 bases, and 17 bases separated the two germline ends. CDR3 protein: CAWRPGGIVYEQYF. The CDR3 nucleotides are TGTGCCTGGCGGCCCGGGGGAATCGTCTACGAGCAGTACTTC.

V is TRBV21-1 and J is TRBJ1-4; TRBD1 is taken as the D call from the table, unchecked against the DNA. TRBV21-1 is termed a pseudogene. The CDR3 sequence is 15 residues long. The CDR3 DNA is TGTGCCAGCAGCATACTAAGCCGGTATGGGGCAAAACTGTTTTTT. It translates to CASSILSRYGAKLFF.

As DNA, the CDR3 is TGCGCCAGCAGCGTACAGGGCCAAGAGACCCAGTACTTC. Translation gives CASSVQGQETQYF. The rearrangement joins TRBV5-1 to TRBJ2-5; D might be TRBD1 (6 bases). The CDR3 runs 13 residues. Germline V gene data show CDR1 as SGHRS and CDR2 as YFSETQ. The V end lost 4 bases, the J end lost 1 base, and 8 bases lay between the germline ends.

This rearrangement joins TRBV7-9 to TRBJ2-2; 7 bases align to TRBD2. J was trimmed by 0 bases and V by 4 bases; bases with no gene match: 5. Germline assignment: CDR1 SEHNR and CDR2 FQNEAQ (reference sequence). This CDR3 has 16 amino acids. The CDR3 here is CASSSRGTTNTGELFF. The CDR3 DNA reads TGTGCCAGCAGCTCCCGCGGGACTACGAACACCGGGGAGCTGTTTTTT.

The gene calls are TRBV5-1 and TRBJ1-3, with D unclear. This CDR3 contains 15 residues. Germline CDR1 reads SGHRS; CDR2 reads YFSETQ. The V end lost 3 bases, the J end lost 4 bases, and 14 bases lay between the germline ends. The CDR3 here is CASSSGGGRGNTIYF. The CDR3 DNA sequence: TGCGCCAGCAGCTCCGGTGGAGGGCGGGGAAACACCATATATTTT.

V is TRBV4-1 and J is TRBJ2-3, with TRBD2 matching 12 bases. J was trimmed by 4 bases and V by 0 bases; bases with no gene match: 8. Per germline, CDR1 MGHRA and CDR2 YSYEKL. This CDR3 comprises 18 residues. The chain's CDR3 is CASSQDLRLAGEADTQYF. The CDR3 DNA reads as TGCGCCAGCAGCCAAGATCTGAGACTAGCGGGAGAGGCAGATACGCAGTATTTT.

V usage is TRBV28 and J usage is TRBJ2-6, with 8 bases lining up with TRBD1. The CDR3 extends over 17 amino acids. Germline V lookup: CDR1 MDHEN, CDR2 SYDVKM. The V and J ends lost 3 bases and 3 bases, in that order; junction bases with no gene match: 7. CDR3 protein: CASSFSGQGFGANVLTF. DNA for the CDR3: TGTGCCAGCAGTTTTTCAGGACAGGGCTTTGGGGCCAACGTCCTGACTTTC.

The chain uses TRBV6-6 and TRBJ1-2; a possible D gene is TRBD1 (6 bases). The CDR3 sequence is 13 residues long. V lost 3 bases, J lost 3 bases, and 8 bases lay in between. Germline V gene lookup returns CDR1 MNHNY and CDR2 SVGAGI (reference sequence). As DNA, the CDR3 is TGTGCCAGCAGTTATGCAGGGGACTATGGCTACACCTTC. It yields the protein CASSYAGDYGYTF.

The V and J genes are TRBV6-5 and TRBJ2-3; 7 positions agree with TRBD2. J gave up 3 bases and V 6 bases, and 3 bases lay outside the gene matches. CDR3 size: 13 residues. Germline loops: CDR1 MNHEY, CDR2 SVGAGI. The CDR3 region has the DNA TGTGCCAGCAGAGCGGGACTGACAGATACGCAGTATTTT. As protein: CASRAGLTDTQYF.

In DNA, the CDR3 is TGTGCCAGCAGTTACAACAGGGAAGCAACTAATGAAAAACTGTTTTTT. This codes for CASSYNREATNEKLFF. This chain uses TRBV6-6 with TRBJ1-4, with a tentative D call TRBD1 (6 bases). The CDR3 contains 16 residues. V lost 2 bases, J lost 0 bases, and 10 bases lay in between. Germline CDR1 MNHNY, CDR2 SVGAGI (reference sequence).

The chain recombines TRBV2 with TRBJ1-1; 7 bases align to TRBD1. Trimming cost V 2 bases and J 2 bases; bases outside gene matches: 5. The CDR3 extends over 15 amino acids. Per the germline V gene, CDR1 is SNHLY and CDR2 is FYNNEI. For the CDR3, the DNA is TGTGCCAGCAGTGAATATAAGGGGGCAAACACTGAAGCTTTCTTT. As protein: CASSEYKGANTEAFF.

The rearrangement joins TRBV5-1 to TRBJ2-1, with 11 bases fitting TRBD2. CDR1 and CDR2 (germline): SGHRS, YFSETQ. Trimming cost V 4 bases and J 0 bases; bases outside gene matches: 6. The CDR3 length is 17 residues. The CDR3 protein is CASSGGLAAISYNEQFF. The CDR3 DNA sequence: TGCGCCAGCAGCGGGGGACTAGCGGCCATCTCCTACAATGAGCAGTTCTTC.

The V gene is TRBV5-4, the J gene TRBJ1-2; D remains ambiguous. With 3 bases removed from V and 4 bases from J, the gap between germline ends came to 19 bases. The CDR3 extends over 16 amino acids. Germline CDR1 and CDR2: SGHNT and YYREEE (reference sequence). CDR3 region: CASSSQLGSNLYGYTF. CDR3 DNA: TGTGCCAGCAGCTCCCAGCTAGGCAGCAACCTCTATGGCTACACCTTC. Complete variable domain (other parts from reference TRBV5-4 and TRBJ1-2): ETGVTQSPTHLIKTRGQQVTLRCSSQSGHNTVSWYQQALGQGPQFIFQYYREEENGRGNFPPRFSGLQFPNYSSELNVNALELDDSALYLCASSSQLGSNLYGYTFGSGTRLTVV.

This clone was seen a few times. J is TRBJ1-1 and V is TRBV5-6; 8 positions match TRBD1. Trimming at V came to 4 bases and at J to 8 bases, leaving 1 base not matched to a gene. The CDR3 consists of 11 residues. Germline loops: CDR1 SGHDT, CDR2 YYEEEE. In nucleotides, the CDR3 is TGTGCCAGCAGCCGGGACAGGGAAGCTTTCTTT. Protein product: CASSRDREAFF.

Written as DNA, the CDR3 is TGTGCCAGCAGTGATAAGCGGAGCTCCTACAATGAGCAGTTCTTC. Its protein is CASSDKRSSYNEQFF. The J gene is TRBJ2-1, the V gene TRBV25-1, with D possibly matching TRBD2 (5 bases). Germline CDR1 reads MGHDK; CDR2 reads SYGVNS. V was clipped by 3 bases and J by 0 bases, with 9 bases between them. The CDR3 extends over 15 amino acids.

This chain links TRBV9 with TRBJ2-7; tentatively, D is TRBD1 (6 bases). CDR1 SGDLS and CDR2 YYNGEE come from the germline V gene. This CDR3 contains 15 residues. V gave up 1 base and J gave up 5 bases, with 16 bases separating them. CDR3 coding DNA: TGTGCCAGCAGCGTATCAGGGGACGCTTTCGACGAGCAGTACTTC. The encoded protein is CASSVSGDAFDEQYF.

This clone was found once. Relative to the germline gene, one junction end is altered; a read error may explain this. J is TRBJ2-6 and V is TRBV7-9, with 10 bases lining up with TRBD2. Germline loops: CDR1 SEHNR, CDR2 FQNEAQ (reference sequence). The CDR3 length is 19 residues. The CDR3 DNA is TGTTCCAGCAGCTTAATAAGCGGGAGGGATTTGAGGGGGGCCAACGTCCTGACTTTC. Translation gives CSSSLISGRDLRGANVLTF.

The chain combines TRBV7-6 with TRBJ2-3; TRBD2 matches at 12 bases. Germline V lookup: CDR1 SGHVS, CDR2 FNYEAQ. V shed 5 bases, J shed 3 bases, and the junction held 6 bases outside the gene matches. This CDR3 spans 16 amino acids. The CDR3 DNA follows: TGTGCCAGCAGCCCCGCTAGCGGGGGGGTGACAGATACGCAGTATTTT. Protein product: CASSPASGGVTDTQYF.

The chain links TRBV5-1 to TRBJ2-5, with 7 bases fitting TRBD1. The CDR3 loop spans 13 amino acids. Germline lookup yields CDR1 SGHRS and CDR2 YFSETQ. Trimming at V came to 6 bases and at J to 5 bases, leaving 7 bases not matched to a gene. CDR3 sequence (DNA): TGCGCCAGCAACCCGACAGGGAAGGAGACCCAGTACTTC. Translation gives CASNPTGKETQYF.

V usage is TRBV7-2 and J usage is TRBJ2-1; D ambiguous. Trimming removed 1 base from V and 3 bases from J, with 10 bases in between. The CDR3 spans 15 residues. Germline assignment: CDR1 SGHTA and CDR2 FQGNSA. This CDR3 is CASSLDGSGYNEQFF. The CDR3 bases are TGTGCCAGCAGCTTAGACGGTTCAGGCTACAATGAGCAGTTCTTC.

This clone was detected only once. The chain combines TRBV4-1 with TRBJ2-5; TRBD1 aligns across 9 bases. CDR3 size: 13 residues. J was trimmed by 4 bases and V by 4 bases; bases with no gene match: 1. Germline V gene lookup returns CDR1 MGHRA and CDR2 YSYEKL. The CDR3 reads CASSPGQGETQYF. The CDR3 DNA sequence: TGCGCCAGCAGCCCGGGACAGGGAGAGACCCAGTACTTC.

The chain recombines TRBV14 with TRBJ2-7; 11 bases map to TRBD2. CDR3 length: 18 amino acids. J lost 4 bases, V lost 2 bases, and 13 bases had no gene match. CDR1 SGHDN and CDR2 FVKESK come from the germline V gene. CDR3 region: CASSQPRLAGGAGYEQYF. CDR3 DNA sequence: TGTGCCAGCAGCCAACCCCGTCTAGCGGGGGGTGCGGGGTACGAGCAGTACTTC.

V is TRBV6-5 and J is TRBJ1-5; 9 bases are a match to TRBD1. Germline V gives CDR1 MNHEY, CDR2 SVGAGI. This CDR3 region has 14 residues. V was clipped by 4 bases and J by 3 bases; unmatched bases: 1. CDR3 sequence reads: CASSWDRDNQPQHF. The CDR3 coding sequence is TGTGCCAGCAGTTGGGACAGGGACAATCAGCCCCAGCATTTT.

The gene calls are TRBV27 and TRBJ1-1; D gene ambiguous. V was cut by 5 bases and J by 4 bases, with 11 bases left in between. The CDR3 length is 13 residues. Germline loops: CDR1 MNHEY, CDR2 SMNVEV (reference sequence). The CDR3 sequence: CASSLLSGTEAFF. CDR3 bases: TGTGCCAGCAGTCTTCTGTCCGGCACTGAAGCTTTCTTT.

V is TRBV10-1 and J is TRBJ2-2; no definite D call. With 1 base removed from V and 3 bases from J, the gap between germline ends came to 6 bases. The CDR3 loop spans 14 amino acids. CDR1 is WNHNN and CDR2 is SYGVQD in the germline V gene (reference sequence). The CDR3 DNA follows: TGCGCCAGCAGTGAGTTACGAGACACCGGGGAGCTGTTTTTT. Its protein product is CASSELRDTGELFF.